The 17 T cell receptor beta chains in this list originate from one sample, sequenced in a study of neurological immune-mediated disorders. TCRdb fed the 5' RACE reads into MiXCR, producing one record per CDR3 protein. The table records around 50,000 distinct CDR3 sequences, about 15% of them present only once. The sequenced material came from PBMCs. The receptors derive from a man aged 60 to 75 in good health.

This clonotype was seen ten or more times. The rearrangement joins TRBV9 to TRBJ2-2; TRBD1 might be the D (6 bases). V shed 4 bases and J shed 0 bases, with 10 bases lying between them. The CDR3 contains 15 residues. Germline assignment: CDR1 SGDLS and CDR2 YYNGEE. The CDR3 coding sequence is TGTGCCAGCAGCACTGGACAGTCGAACACCGGGGAGCTGTTTTTT. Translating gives CASSTGQSNTGELFF.

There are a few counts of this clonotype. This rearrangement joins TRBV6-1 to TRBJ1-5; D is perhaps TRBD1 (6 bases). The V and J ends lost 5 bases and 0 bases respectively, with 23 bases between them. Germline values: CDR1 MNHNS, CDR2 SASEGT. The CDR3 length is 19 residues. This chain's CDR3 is CASSFIPPTGTLSNQPQHF. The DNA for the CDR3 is TGTGCCAGCAGTTTTATCCCCCCAACCGGGACACTTAGCAATCAGCCCCAGCATTTT.

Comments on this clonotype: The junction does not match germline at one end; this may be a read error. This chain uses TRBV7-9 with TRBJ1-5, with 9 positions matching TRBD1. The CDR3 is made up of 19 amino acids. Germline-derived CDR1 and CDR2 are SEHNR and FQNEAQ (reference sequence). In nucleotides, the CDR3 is TGTGCCAGCAGCCCCGCGGGACAGGGAGAATTCTATAGGAATCAGCCCAAGCATTTT. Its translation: CASSPAGQGEFYRNQPKHF.

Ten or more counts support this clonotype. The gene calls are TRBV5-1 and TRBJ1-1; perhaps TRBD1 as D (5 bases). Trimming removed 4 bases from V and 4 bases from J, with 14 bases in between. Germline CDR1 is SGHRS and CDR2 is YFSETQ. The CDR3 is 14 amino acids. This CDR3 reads CASSLEGTGTEAFF. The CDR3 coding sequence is TGCGCCAGCAGCCTAGAGGGGACGGGCACTGAAGCTTTCTTT.

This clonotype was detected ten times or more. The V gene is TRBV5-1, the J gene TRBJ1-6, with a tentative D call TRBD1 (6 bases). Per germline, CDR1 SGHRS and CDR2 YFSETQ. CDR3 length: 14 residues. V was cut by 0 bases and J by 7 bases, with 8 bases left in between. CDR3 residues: CASSLDRANSPLHF. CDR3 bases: TGCGCCAGCAGCTTGGACAGGGCAAATTCACCCCTCCACTTT.

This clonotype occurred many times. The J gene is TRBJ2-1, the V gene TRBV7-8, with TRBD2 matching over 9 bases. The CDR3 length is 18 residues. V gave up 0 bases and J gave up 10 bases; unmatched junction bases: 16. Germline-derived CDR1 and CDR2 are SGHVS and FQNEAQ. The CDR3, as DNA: TGTGCCAGCAGCTTAGCGGTGGCTAGCGGGAATCTTATCAACGAGCAGTTCTTC. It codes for CASSLAVASGNLINEQFF. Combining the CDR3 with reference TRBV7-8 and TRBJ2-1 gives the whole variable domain GAGVSQSPRYKVAKRGQDVALRCDPISGHVSLFWYQQALGQGPEFLTYFQNEAQLDKSGLPSDRFFAERPEGSVSTLKIQRTQQEDSAVYLCASSLAVASGNLINEQFFGPGTRLTVL.

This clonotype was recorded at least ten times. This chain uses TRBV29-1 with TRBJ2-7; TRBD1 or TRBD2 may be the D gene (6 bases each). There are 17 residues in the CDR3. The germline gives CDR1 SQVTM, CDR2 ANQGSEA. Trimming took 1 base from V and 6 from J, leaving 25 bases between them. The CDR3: CSVEAPNTGGGPSEQYF. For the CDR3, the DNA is TGCAGCGTTGAAGCCCCCAACACAGGTGGGGGGCCTTCCGAGCAGTACTTC.

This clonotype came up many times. CDR3 nucleotides: TGTGCCAGCAGCGATGGACAGGTTGCTAATGAAAAACTGTTTTTT. It translates to CASSDGQVANEKLFF. This chain links TRBV6-1 with TRBJ1-4, with 7 nucleotides matching TRBD1. The germline CDR1 and CDR2 sequences are MNHNS and SASEGT. V lost 6 bases to trimming and J lost 3 bases; unmatched junction nucleotides: 7. The CDR3 contains 15 residues.

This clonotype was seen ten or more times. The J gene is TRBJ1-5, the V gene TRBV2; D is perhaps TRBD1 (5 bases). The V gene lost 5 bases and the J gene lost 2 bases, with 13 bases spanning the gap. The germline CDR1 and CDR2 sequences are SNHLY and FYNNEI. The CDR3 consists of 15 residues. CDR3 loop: CASSRDGMGNQPQHF. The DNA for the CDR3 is TGTGCCAGCAGTAGGGACGGGATGGGCAATCAGCCCCAGCATTTT.

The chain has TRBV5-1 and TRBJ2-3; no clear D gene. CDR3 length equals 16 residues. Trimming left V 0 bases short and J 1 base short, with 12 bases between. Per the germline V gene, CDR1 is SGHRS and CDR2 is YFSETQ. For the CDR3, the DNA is TGCGCCAGCAGCTTGGCGGTTAGGCGAGGCACAGATACGCAGTATTTT. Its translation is CASSLAVRRGTDTQYF. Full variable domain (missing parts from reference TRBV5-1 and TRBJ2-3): KAGVTQTPRYLIKTRGQQVTLSCSPISGHRSVSWYQQTPGQGLQFLFEYFSETQRNKGNFPGRFSGRQFSNSRSEMNVSTLELGDSALYLCASSLAVRRGTDTQYFGPGTRLTVL.

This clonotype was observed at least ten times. The CDR3 is CAISEDRSTEAFF. CDR3 in DNA: TGTGCCATCAGTGAGGACAGGAGCACTGAAGCTTTCTTT. V usage is TRBV10-3 and J usage is TRBJ1-1, with a possible D match to TRBD1 (6 bases). This CDR3 has 13 residues. Germline CDR1 is ENHRY and CDR2 is SYGVKD. V gave up 2 bases and J gave up 4 bases, with 8 bases separating them.

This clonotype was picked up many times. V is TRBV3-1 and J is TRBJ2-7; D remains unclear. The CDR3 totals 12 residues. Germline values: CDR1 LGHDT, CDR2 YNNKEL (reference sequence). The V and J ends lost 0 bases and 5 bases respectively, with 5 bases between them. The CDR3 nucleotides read TGTGCCAGCAGCCAAGACAGGAACGAGCAGTACTTC. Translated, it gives CASSQDRNEQYF.

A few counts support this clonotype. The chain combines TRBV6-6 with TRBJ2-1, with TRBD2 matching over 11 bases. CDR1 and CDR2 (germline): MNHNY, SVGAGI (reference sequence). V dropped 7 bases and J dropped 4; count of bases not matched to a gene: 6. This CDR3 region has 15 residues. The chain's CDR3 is CASKISGREYNEQFF. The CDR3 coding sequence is TGTGCCAGCAAAATTAGCGGGAGGGAGTACAATGAGCAGTTCTTC.

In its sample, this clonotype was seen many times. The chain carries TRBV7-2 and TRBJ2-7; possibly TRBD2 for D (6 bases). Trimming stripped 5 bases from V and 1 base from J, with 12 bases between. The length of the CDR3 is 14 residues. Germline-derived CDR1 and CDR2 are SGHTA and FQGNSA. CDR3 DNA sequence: TGTGCCAGCAGCGCCGGGACTGGTTCCTACGAGCAGTACTTC. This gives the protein CASSAGTGSYEQYF.

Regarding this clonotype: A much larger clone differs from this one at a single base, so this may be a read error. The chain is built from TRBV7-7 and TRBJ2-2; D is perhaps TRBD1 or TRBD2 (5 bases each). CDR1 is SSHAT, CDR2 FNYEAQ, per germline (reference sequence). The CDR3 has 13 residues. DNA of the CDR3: TGTGCCAGCAGCTTTTCGAACACCGGGGACCTGTTTTTT. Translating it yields CASSFSNTGDLFF.

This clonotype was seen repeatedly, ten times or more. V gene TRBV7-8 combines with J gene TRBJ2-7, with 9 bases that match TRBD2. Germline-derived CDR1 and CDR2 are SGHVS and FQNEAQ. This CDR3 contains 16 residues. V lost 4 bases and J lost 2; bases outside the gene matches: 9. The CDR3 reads CASSSAWAGGPYEQYF. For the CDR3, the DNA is TGTGCCAGCAGCTCCGCCTGGGCGGGAGGGCCCTACGAGCAGTACTTC. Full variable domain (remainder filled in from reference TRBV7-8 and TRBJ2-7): GAGVSQSPRYKVAKRGQDVALRCDPISGHVSLFWYQQALGQGPEFLTYFQNEAQLDKSGLPSDRFFAERPEGSVSTLKIQRTQQEDSAVYLCASSSAWAGGPYEQYFGPGTRLTVT.

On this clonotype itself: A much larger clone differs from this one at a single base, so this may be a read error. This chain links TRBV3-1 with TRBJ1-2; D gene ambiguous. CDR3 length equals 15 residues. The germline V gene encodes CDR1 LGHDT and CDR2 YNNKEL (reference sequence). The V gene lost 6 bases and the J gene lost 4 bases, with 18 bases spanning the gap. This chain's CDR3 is CASRTRLDGPYGYTF. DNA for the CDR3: TGTGCCAGCAGAACGCGTCTGGACGGACCCTATGGCTACACCTTC.